This T cell receptor (beta chain) is drawn from a study of blood T cell repertoires in COVID-19. The V segment lost 3 bases and the J segment 2 bases; nucleotides outside the gene matches: 10. Germline V CDR1 and CDR2: KGHSH, LQKENI. The CDR3 runs to 17 residues. In the authors' workflow: Cell counts per sample came from amplifying reference gene primers. Clones were sequenced by immunoSEQ multiplex PCR, and TCRdb holds only the in-frame ones, with some missing. Clonal size and the V and J genes are those of that table, whereas D and trimming came from the DNA. The table has approximately 200,000 clones, approximately 90% seen once; the top ten hold roughly 2.7%.

The sequence was collected from a man between 25 and 39 years old with COVID-19, enrolled during active disease. The chain joins TRBV18 to TRBJ1-2; 9 positions agree with TRBD1. The sequencing input was peripheral blood. The CDR3, as DNA: TGTGCCAGCTCACCGGCAATCGGGACAGGGATCAACTATGGCTACACCTTC. Translating it yields CASSPAIGTGINYGYTF. The complete variable domain, with remaining parts taken from reference TRBV18 and TRBJ1-2, reads NAGVMQNPRHLVRRRGQEARLRCSPMKGHSHVYWYRQLPEEGLKFMVYLQKENIIDESGMPKERFSAEFPKEGPSILRIQQVVRGDSAAYFCASSPAIGTGINYGYTFGSGTRLTVV.